These 17 T cell receptor beta chains came from one sample sequenced in a study of T-cell memory formation after mild COVID-19. One entry per CDR3 protein, called by TCRdb with MiXCR from the 5' RACE reads. Among about 420,000 distinct CDR3 sequences listed, around 22% were seen once. The sequenced sample was PBMCs or a T cell subset sorted from them (not recorded which). The receptors were gathered from an adult woman who had mild COVID-19 (a few samples of this study predate the infection). Cell type and time point are not known.

The chain recombines TRBV15 with TRBJ2-1; the D gene is possibly TRBD2 (5 bases). The CDR3 length is 17 residues. CDR1 and CDR2 from the germline V gene are LNHNV and YYDKDF (reference sequence). With 5 bases removed from V and 1 base from J, the gap between germline ends came to 18 bases. The CDR3 reads CATSLSGLPPSYNEQFF. The DNA of the CDR3 is TGTGCCACCAGCTTAAGCGGCCTACCACCATCCTACAATGAGCAGTTCTTC.

The chain combines TRBV3-1 with TRBJ1-3; D might be TRBD1 (5 bases). The V end lost 4 bases, the J end lost 0 bases, and 22 bases lay between the germline ends. This CDR3 spans 19 amino acids. Germline assignment: CDR1 LGHDT and CDR2 YNNKEL (reference sequence). In DNA, the CDR3 is TGTGCCAGCAGCCGCCGAGGGACCTTAACTTGGAGCTCTGGAAACACCATATATTTT. As protein: CASSRRGTLTWSSGNTIYF.

This clonotype was found a few times. This chain uses TRBV5-1 with TRBJ2-7, with 8 bases lining up with TRBD1. CDR1 is SGHRS and CDR2 is YFSETQ in the germline V gene. With 0 bases clipped from V and 3 bases from J, the junction kept 11 bases outside the gene matches. The CDR3 spans 17 residues. CDR3: CASSLGLGGQENYEQYF. The CDR3 nucleotides are TGCGCCAGCAGCTTGGGGTTAGGGGGACAGGAGAACTACGAGCAGTACTTC.

This clonotype was observed at least ten times. This chain joins TRBV12-3 or TRBV12-4 and TRBJ2-7; possibly TRBD1 for D (6 bases). The CDR3 is 13 amino acids. Between the trimmed V and J ends, which lost 1 base and 5 bases, there was a span of 9 bases. CDR3 coding DNA: TGTGCCAGCAGTTTAGACAGGGCAAACGAGCAGTACTTC. The encoded protein is CASSLDRANEQYF.

This clonotype was counted a few times. The chain carries TRBV7-9 and TRBJ2-7, with TRBD1 matching over 7 bases. Unmatched junction bases numbered 12, after V lost 4 bases and J lost 6 bases. Germline V gives CDR1 SEHNR, CDR2 FQNEAQ (reference sequence). The CDR3 has 15 residues. The CDR3 sequence is CASSYTGTEFREQYF. CDR3 DNA sequence: TGTGCCAGCAGCTACACCGGGACAGAGTTTCGCGAGCAGTACTTC.

The V and J genes are TRBV12-3 or TRBV12-4 and TRBJ2-5, with 8 nucleotides matching TRBD1. V lost 4 bases, J lost 5 bases, and 6 bases stayed unmatched. The CDR3 contains 14 residues. This CDR3 reads CASSSDRESETQYF. CDR3 in DNA: TGTGCCAGCAGTTCGGACAGGGAGTCGGAGACCCAGTACTTC.

This clonotype was recorded only once. The CDR3 reads CASSETRGGGVTEAFF. Written as DNA, the CDR3 is TGTGCCAGCAGTGAAACAAGAGGCGGAGGGGTAACTGAAGCTTTCTTT. The chain links TRBV25-1 to TRBJ1-1, with a weak D call TRBD1 (5 bases). Trimming took off 2 bases at V and 5 bases at J, with 18 bases between the two ends. This CDR3 spans 16 amino acids. Germline values: CDR1 MGHDK, CDR2 SYGVNS.

The chain joins TRBV20-1 to TRBJ2-7; the match to TRBD2 covers 11 bases. After removal of 3 bases from V and 5 bases from J, the junction contained 9 bases not matched to a gene. Germline loops: CDR1 DFQATT, CDR2 SNEGSKA (reference sequence). CDR3 length equals 15 residues. CDR3 residues: CSASGPSGGIDEQYF. The CDR3, as DNA: TGCAGTGCTAGTGGCCCTAGCGGGGGGATTGACGAGCAGTACTTC.

This chain joins TRBV30 and TRBJ2-7; D may be TRBD1 or TRBD2 (6 bases each). V lost 5 bases to trimming and J lost 2 bases, with 13 bases between them. The CDR3 is 13 residues long. CDR1 and CDR2 (germline): GTSNPN, SVGIG (reference sequence). DNA of the CDR3: TGTGCCTGGTCTGGGGGGCATCCCTACGAGCAGTACTTC. Translation: CAWSGGHPYEQYF.

CDR3 DNA: TGCGCCAGCAGCTTGTATATCCGGGAAGGTGGCTACACCTTC. This encodes CASSLYIREGGYTF. The gene calls are TRBV5-1 and TRBJ1-2; D remains ambiguous. The CDR3 length is 14 residues. With 1 base removed from V and 7 bases from J, the gap between germline ends came to 14 bases. CDR1 and CDR2 (germline): SGHRS, YFSETQ. The entire variable domain, with the rest obtained from reference TRBV5-1 and TRBJ1-2, is as follows: KAGVTQTPRYLIKTRGQQVTLSCSPISGHRSVSWYQQTPGQGLQFLFEYFSETQRNKGNFPGRFSGRQFSNSRSEMNVSTLELGDSALYLCASSLYIREGGYTFGSGTRLTVV.

This sequence joins TRBV4-3 and TRBJ2-7; 8 bases agree with TRBD2. Germline CDR1 and CDR2: LGHNA and YSLEER. The CDR3 has 17 residues. V shed 1 base, J shed 2 bases, and the junction held 10 bases outside the gene matches. The CDR3 region is CASSQGREGTRPYEQYF. In nucleotides, the CDR3 is TGCGCCAGCAGCCAAGGAAGGGAGGGGACTAGACCCTACGAGCAGTACTTC.

V usage is TRBV7-9 and J usage is TRBJ1-5; D is unresolved. CDR1 and CDR2 from the germline V gene are SEHNR and FQNEAQ (reference sequence). Trimming pared 1 base from V and 5 bases from J, leaving 3 bases between. The CDR3 is 12 amino acids. CDR3 in DNA: TGTGCCAGCAGCTTAGATCATCAGCCCCAGCATTTT. It translates to CASSLDHQPQHF.

This CDR3 reads CASSPLTGFYEQYF. The CDR3 DNA sequence: TGTGCCAGCAGTCCCCTGACAGGTTTCTACGAGCAGTACTTC. The V call is TRBV12-3 or TRBV12-4, the J call TRBJ2-7; D might be TRBD1 (6 bases). V was trimmed by 5 bases and J by 3 bases, leaving 14 bases between them. The CDR3 contains 14 residues.

This clonotype has more than one count but fewer than ten. The rearrangement links TRBV20-1 to TRBJ2-1, with D hard to call. V lost 6 bases, J lost 11 bases, and 11 bases lay in between. The germline V gene encodes CDR1 DFQATT and CDR2 SNEGSKA (reference sequence). The CDR3 has 10 residues. The CDR3 is CSADAGQQFF. Here the CDR3 DNA reads TGCAGTGCCGACGCCGGACAGCAGTTCTTC.

In this sample, this clonotype turned up a few times. The gene calls are TRBV20-1 and TRBJ2-7; D may be TRBD1 (6 bases). The germline V gene encodes CDR1 DFQATT and CDR2 SNEGSKA (reference sequence). The CDR3 consists of 16 residues. V lost 2 bases to trimming and J lost 5 bases, with 22 bases between them. CDR3 bases: TGCAGTGCTAGACCGGACGACAGGATTAGGAGGCACGAGCAGTACTTC. It codes for CSARPDDRIRRHEQYF.

V and J are TRBV2 and TRBJ1-6, with D perhaps matching TRBD1 (5 bases). V lost 2 bases to trimming and J lost 0 bases, with 8 bases between them. The CDR3 is 16 residues long. Germline CDR1 SNHLY, CDR2 FYNNEI. The DNA for the CDR3 is TGTGCCAGCAGTGAAATCGGGACCTCCTATAATTCACCCCTCCACTTT. It codes for CASSEIGTSYNSPLHF.

The CDR3 protein is CASTVNDNSPLHF. CDR3 coding DNA: TGTGCCAGCACAGTGAACGATAATTCACCCCTCCACTTT. This chain connects TRBV12-3 or TRBV12-4 to TRBJ1-6; D remains unclear. Trimming cost V 7 bases and J 5 bases, with 9 bases left between them. The CDR3 spans 13 residues.